Listed below are T cell receptor beta chains from one sample, sequenced in a study of cytomegalovirus exposure and HLA in healthy donors. TCRdb's copy holds only in-frame clones and misses some; the assay was immunoSEQ multiplex PCR. The table shows some 120,000 clones, with around 76% occurring only once. Material: PBMCs. These receptor sequences come from a woman aged 55-70 years in good health and CMV-seropositive. The CDR3 runs from the conserved cysteine through the conserved F or W. D genes are given only for firm matches. A row's size may be missing; if present it is once, few, many or a size class.

TRBJ1-2,-,TRBV6-5,-,TGTGCCAGCAGTTACACCATACAAGACTATGGCTACACCTTC,CASSYTIQDYGYTF
TRBJ2-7,-,TRBV11-2,TRBD2,TGTGCCAGCAGCTTAGCTCTCGGGGGGGCCTACGAGCAGTACTTC,CASSLALGGAYEQYF
TRBJ1-2,-,TRBV27,TRBD1,TGTGCCAGCAGTCCCTGGACAGGGGCTGGCTACACCTTC,CASSPWTGAGYTF
TRBJ2-2,-,TRBV4-3,TRBD1,TGCGCCAGCAGCCAAGTGTCAGCTTGGGACAGACTCACCGGGGAGCTGTTTTTT,CASSQVSAWDRLTGELFF
TRBJ1-2,-,TRBV28,TRBD1,TGTGCCAGCAGTTCCGGGGCAGGGACAGATTATGGCTACACCTTC,CASSSGAGTDYGYTF
TRBJ2-6,-,TRBV7-3,TRBD1,TGTGCCAGCAGCTTAAACCCCCCGACAGGGACCGGGGCCAACGTCCTGACTTTC,CASSLNPPTGTGANVLTF
TRBJ1-1,-,TRBV19,-,TGTGCCAGTAGTCTCGGGGACACTGAAGCTTTCTTT,CASSLGDTEAFF
TRBJ2-5,-,TRBV7-3,TRBD2,TGTGCCAGCAGCTTAAAGGGAGGGGCAGGGGAGACCCAGTACTTC,CASSLKGGAGETQYF
TRBJ2-5,-,TRBV5-3,-,TGTGCCAGAACCCAAGGAGGACTTCAAGAGTTCCAGTACTTC,CARTQGGLQEFQYF
TRBJ1-6,-,TRBV7-2,TRBD1,TGTGCCAGCAGCTTAGAACAGGGGGGTTCACCCCTCCACTTT,CASSLEQGGSPLHF
TRBJ2-7,once,TRBV19,-,TGTGCCAGTACAGGGGTTGGCCACGAGCAGTACTTC,CASTGVGHEQYF
TRBJ1-3,-,TRBV7-2,-,TGTGCCAGCAGCTTCTCAGATTTAATCGGAAACACCATATATTTT,CASSFSDLIGNTIYF
TRBJ2-5,-,TRBV6-1,TRBD2,TGTGCCAGCAGTGAAAATTGGGGGGGGGAGACCCAGTACTTC,CASSENWGGETQYF
TRBJ2-3,-,TRBV5-6,TRBD1,TGTGCCAGCCCCCGGGGACAGGGGGACCTAAGAAACACAGATACGCAGTATTTT,CASPRGQGDLRNTDTQYF